This T cell receptor (beta chain) was identified during a study of identical twins. Broader study findings: Invariant populations such as MAIT and iNKT cells could partly muddle zero-insertion analyses.

Trimming stripped 0 bases from V and 0 bases from J, with 10 bases between. Germline V CDR1 and CDR2: SGHVS, FNYEAQ. The CDR3 is 16 amino acids. Note on this clonotype: Its antigen is unidentified.

TCRdb re-analysed the 5' RACE reads in MiXCR, keeping a single row per CDR3 protein. Of 450,000 or so distinct CDR3 sequences in the sample, 18% are singletons; the top ten hold roughly 12%. Sequencing was performed on naive T cells sorted from blood. The clonotype originates from a man in his fifties in good health. This chain links TRBV7-6 with TRBJ2-3; D possibly corresponds to TRBD1 (6 bases). The DNA for the CDR3 is TGTGCCAGCAGCTTAGCGGGGGCACCTAGCACAGATACGCAGTATTTT. Encoded protein: CASSLAGAPSTDTQYF.